The 25 T cell receptor beta chains presented below share a single source sample, sequenced in a study of long-term antiretroviral therapy in people with HIV (dated by TCRdb to between 2022 and 2023). The immunoSEQ hsTCRB v3.0 assay was used at survey level resolution to sequence the TRB variable region. This is the immuneACCESS table as TCRdb keeps it, with only in-frame sequences that have V and J called. A part of the clones is gone; compared with another copy, unresolved V genes explain less than half, and the rest is unexplained. The sample data list 19,000 or so clones, and 75% to 85% of these were observed just once. Of the sample, about 10% is held by the ten largest clones. This specimen consisted of unsorted PBMCs, obtained 0.2 years after starting antiretroviral therapy. Receptors were obtained from a woman aged 40-49 years with HIV.

The chain recombines TRBV4-2 with TRBJ1-1; D is possibly TRBD1 (6 bases). Looked up from germline, CDR1 is LGHNA and CDR2 is YNFKEQ. V was cut by 3 bases and J by 0 bases, with 11 bases left in between. The CDR3 runs 15 residues. The DNA for the CDR3 is TGTGCCAGCAGCCAGAGCGGGACATTGAACACTGAAGCTTTCTTT. Encoded protein: CASSQSGTLNTEAFF.

The V call is TRBV5-1, the J call TRBJ1-1; no reliable D call. V gave up 4 bases and J gave up 3 bases, with 10 bases separating them. The V gene's germline CDR1 is SGHRS and CDR2 YFSETQ. This CDR3 is 13 amino acids long. The CDR3 sequence is CASSRKDYTEAFF. The CDR3 bases are TGCGCCAGCAGCCGGAAGGACTACACTGAAGCTTTCTTT.

The rearrangement links TRBV4-3 to TRBJ1-3; TRBD1 agrees at 7 bases. Germline V CDR1 and CDR2: LGHNA, YSLEER. The CDR3 covers 14 residues. Germline trimming cut 4 bases from V and 3 bases from J; bases unmatched to any gene: 3. CDR3 DNA sequence: TGCGCCAGCAGCCGAGGGACAGATGGAAACACCATATATTTT. This sequence encodes CASSRGTDGNTIYF.

The chain links TRBV25-1 to TRBJ2-1; D unclear. Per the germline V gene, CDR1 is MGHDK and CDR2 is SYGVNS. There are 11 residues in the CDR3. V shed 7 bases and J shed 7 bases, with 8 bases lying between them. The CDR3 here is CASTLGNEQFF. In DNA form, the CDR3 reads TGTGCCAGCACCCTAGGTAATGAGCAGTTCTTC.

The CDR3 here is CASSQTGSPSGLFF. As DNA, the CDR3 is TGTGCCAGCAGTCAGACAGGTTCGCCTTCGGGGCTGTTTTTT. The J gene is TRBJ1-4, the V gene TRBV14; possible D gene TRBD1, 6 bases. The germline V and J ends were trimmed by 6 bases and 14 bases, with 22 bases remaining between them. The CDR3 has 14 residues. CDR1 and CDR2 from the germline V gene are SGHDN and FVKESK.

The chain has TRBV7-2 and TRBJ2-7, with D tentatively TRBD1 (6 bases). Germline CDR1 and CDR2: SGHTA and FQGNSA. The V gene lost 5 bases and the J gene lost 4 bases, with 18 bases spanning the gap. This CDR3 region has 15 residues. The CDR3 region has the DNA TGTGCCAGCAGCCTAGGGGGATATCCTGTATACGAGCAGTACTTC. Encoded protein: CASSLGGYPVYEQYF.

CDR3 sequence reads: CASSYFPGSAYNEQFF. In nucleotides, the CDR3 is TGTGCCAGCAGTTACTTTCCAGGGTCAGCCTACAATGAGCAGTTCTTC. This chain uses TRBV6-5 with TRBJ2-1; TRBD1 might be the D (5 bases). V lost 1 base, J lost 2 bases, and 12 bases lay in between. The CDR3 totals 16 residues. Germline V CDR1 and CDR2: MNHEY, SVGAGI.

This clone was detected a few times. The rearrangement joins TRBV11-1 to TRBJ1-2; TRBD1 might be the D (6 bases). Germline loops: CDR1 SGHAT, CDR2 FQDESV (reference sequence). The CDR3 has 15 amino acids. Trimming removed 5 bases from V and 6 bases from J, with 19 bases in between. The CDR3 sequence: CASSPVGGGPDGYTF. The CDR3 DNA follows: TGTGCCAGCAGCCCAGTTGGAGGGGGGCCGGATGGCTACACCTTC.

V and J are TRBV5-6 and TRBJ2-1; possible D gene TRBD1, 5 bases. V was shortened by 4 bases and J by 5 bases, with 7 bases between the two germline ends. Germline CDR1 SGHDT, CDR2 YYEEEE. The CDR3 covers 12 residues. The CDR3 spells CASSRQNNEQFF. CDR3 DNA: TGTGCCAGCAGCCGACAGAACAATGAGCAGTTCTTC.

This clone was recorded once. The CDR3 DNA sequence: TGTGCTAGTGTAGGAGCGGGAGAAGAGACCCAGTACTTC. Protein: CASVGAGEETQYF. The chain employs TRBV12-5 and TRBJ2-5; 8 bases are a match to TRBD2. V lost 7 bases to trimming and J lost 3 bases; unmatched junction nucleotides: 4. The CDR3 is 13 residues long. Germline V lookup: CDR1 LGHNT, CDR2 FRNRAP.

J is TRBJ2-1 and V is TRBV7-9, with 8 bases identical to TRBD2. This CDR3 is built from 15 residues. The trim removed 11 bases at V and 3 bases at J, leaving 12 bases unmatched. Germline-derived CDR1 and CDR2 are SEHNR and FQNEAQ (reference sequence). As DNA, the CDR3 is TGTGCCGGGGGGGTGAGCGGGGGCCTCTACAATGAGCAGTTCTTC. Translating gives CAGGVSGGLYNEQFF.

V gene TRBV19 combines with J gene TRBJ2-7; unclear D gene. The CDR3 runs 14 residues. Germline CDR1 and CDR2: LNHDA and SQIVND (reference sequence). Trimming removed 6 bases at V and 2 bases at J, with 14 bases between. The CDR3 region is CASRHGRPPYEQYF. The CDR3 DNA reads TGTGCCAGTAGACACGGACGTCCACCCTACGAGCAGTACTTC.

V and J are TRBV11-3 and TRBJ2-2, with D unresolved. The CDR3 extends over 13 amino acids. The V gene's germline CDR1 is SGHNT and CDR2 YENEEA. With 5 bases removed from V and 9 bases from J, the gap between germline ends came to 13 bases. The CDR3 protein is CASSRSSTRELFF. The CDR3 coding sequence is TGTGCCAGCAGCAGATCTAGTACCCGGGAGCTGTTTTTT.

This chain connects TRBV11-2 to TRBJ2-1; D may correspond to TRBD1 or TRBD2 (5 bases each). This CDR3 has 17 residues. Trimming left V 0 bases short and J 6 bases short, with 18 bases between. Germline V gene lookup returns CDR1 SGHAT and CDR2 FQNNGV. CDR3 amino acids: CASSLEGSTGPTNEQFF. The CDR3 nucleotides are TGTGCCAGCAGCTTAGAGGGGTCTACGGGACCGACCAATGAGCAGTTCTTC.

V and J are TRBV29-1 and TRBJ2-7, with D tentatively TRBD1 (5 bases). The CDR3 length is 14 residues. Trimming removed 3 bases from V and 1 base from J, with 13 bases in between. In germline, CDR1 is SQVTM, CDR2 ANQGSEA. CDR3 in DNA: TGCAGCGTTGAGGGGCTAGGCCCTTCCTACGAGCAGTACTTC. Its protein is CSVEGLGPSYEQYF.

The rearrangement uses TRBV18 and TRBJ2-5, with 8 bases lining up with TRBD1. After removal of 6 bases from V and 2 bases from J, the junction contained 8 bases not matched to a gene. The CDR3 is 15 residues long. CDR1 is KGHSH, CDR2 LQKENI, per germline. CDR3 bases: TGTGCCAGCTCGCCTAACAGGGGGATACAAGAGACCCAGTACTTC. Its translation: CASSPNRGIQETQYF. Combining the CDR3 with reference TRBV18 and TRBJ2-5 gives the whole variable domain NAGVMQNPRHLVRRRGQEARLRCSPMKGHSHVYWYRQLPEEGLKFMVYLQKENIIDESGMPKERFSAEFPKEGPSILRIQQVVRGDSAAYFCASSPNRGIQETQYFGPGTRLLVL.

This clone was seen once. The chain combines TRBV18 with TRBJ2-7; 12 bases align to TRBD2. The length of the CDR3 is 14 residues. J lost 6 bases, V lost 4 bases, and 4 bases had no gene match. The germline gives CDR1 KGHSH, CDR2 LQKENI. Here the CDR3 reads CASSQTSGSFEQYF. The CDR3 DNA sequence: TGTGCCAGCTCACAGACTAGCGGGAGTTTCGAGCAGTACTTC.

The chain carries TRBV2 and TRBJ1-2; possible D gene TRBD1, 6 bases. This CDR3 is built from 13 residues. V was shortened by 10 bases and J by 8 bases, with 20 bases between the two germline ends. CDR1 is SNHLY and CDR2 is FYNNEI in the germline V gene. CDR3 sequence: CATQRDIIRGYTF. CDR3 bases: TGTGCCACTCAGAGGGACATTATAAGGGGCTACACCTTC. Looking up the rest from reference TRBV2 and TRBJ1-2 gives the full variable domain: EPEVTQTPSHQVTQMGQEVILRCVPISNHLYFYWYRQILGQKVEFLVSFYNNEISEKSEIFDDQFSVERPDGSNFTLKIRSTKLEDSAMYFCATQRDIIRGYTFGSGTRLTVV.

This clone was counted a few times. This chain connects TRBV10-3 to TRBJ1-2; D not certain. From germline, CDR1 is ENHRY and CDR2 SYGVKD. V shed 3 bases and J shed 6 bases, with 8 bases lying between them. The CDR3 covers 12 residues. CDR3 nucleotides: TGTGCCATCAGTGACAGTAGCAATGGCTACACCTTC. Its protein product is CAISDSSNGYTF.

This clone occurred once. This rearrangement joins TRBV27 to TRBJ1-1; maybe TRBD1 (6 bases). V was pared by 3 bases and J by 1 base, with 12 bases between. Germline assignment: CDR1 MNHEY and CDR2 SMNVEV (reference sequence). CDR3 length: 15 amino acids. CDR3 region: CASSFSGAGNTEAFF. CDR3 coding DNA: TGTGCCAGCAGTTTTTCAGGGGCAGGGAACACTGAAGCTTTCTTT.

The chain has TRBV14 and TRBJ2-7; D might be TRBD2 (6 bases). The germline gives CDR1 SGHDN, CDR2 FVKESK. CDR3 length: 14 amino acids. V gave up 5 bases and J gave up 6 bases, with 17 bases separating them. The CDR3 protein is CASSDRLVLGEQYF. The CDR3 DNA follows: TGTGCCAGCAGCGACAGACTAGTTCTCGGCGAGCAGTACTTC.

The chain employs TRBV2 and TRBJ2-3; 13 bases align to TRBD2. The germline gives CDR1 SNHLY, CDR2 FYNNEI. CDR3 length: 15 amino acids. V was clipped by 10 bases and J by 2 bases; unmatched bases: 6. The CDR3 region has the DNA TGTGCCACCTCCGGGACTAGCGGGATCACAGATACGCAGTATTTT. It encodes CATSGTSGITDTQYF.

This clone was observed once. The gene calls are TRBV6-6 and TRBJ1-3; 7 bases align to TRBD1. The germline V gene has CDR1 MNHNY and CDR2 SVGAGI (reference sequence). Germline trimming cut 0 bases from V and 4 bases from J; bases unmatched to any gene: 6. CDR3 length: 16 amino acids. CDR3 DNA sequence: TGTGCCAGCAGTTACTCAAGAACAGGGGAAGGAAACACCATATATTTT. It encodes CASSYSRTGEGNTIYF.

The J gene is TRBJ2-1, the V gene TRBV29-1, with D possibly being TRBD1 or TRBD2 (6 bases each). The germline V and J ends were trimmed by 4 bases and 9 bases, with 10 bases remaining between them. Germline V lookup: CDR1 SQVTM, CDR2 ANQGSEA. The CDR3 extends over 11 amino acids. The DNA for the CDR3 is TGCAGCGTTGGGGGGGCCCTTGAGCAGTTCTTC. Amino acid sequence: CSVGGALEQFF.

The chain employs TRBV5-1 and TRBJ2-3; 8 bases are a match to TRBD2. J lost 1 base, V lost 1 base, and 8 bases had no gene match. CDR3 length equals 17 residues. Looked up from germline, CDR1 is SGHRS and CDR2 is YFSETQ. The CDR3 DNA sequence: TGCGCCAGCAGCTTGCCTGTTAGCGGGACGGGCACAGATACGCAGTATTTT. Protein product: CASSLPVSGTGTDTQYF.